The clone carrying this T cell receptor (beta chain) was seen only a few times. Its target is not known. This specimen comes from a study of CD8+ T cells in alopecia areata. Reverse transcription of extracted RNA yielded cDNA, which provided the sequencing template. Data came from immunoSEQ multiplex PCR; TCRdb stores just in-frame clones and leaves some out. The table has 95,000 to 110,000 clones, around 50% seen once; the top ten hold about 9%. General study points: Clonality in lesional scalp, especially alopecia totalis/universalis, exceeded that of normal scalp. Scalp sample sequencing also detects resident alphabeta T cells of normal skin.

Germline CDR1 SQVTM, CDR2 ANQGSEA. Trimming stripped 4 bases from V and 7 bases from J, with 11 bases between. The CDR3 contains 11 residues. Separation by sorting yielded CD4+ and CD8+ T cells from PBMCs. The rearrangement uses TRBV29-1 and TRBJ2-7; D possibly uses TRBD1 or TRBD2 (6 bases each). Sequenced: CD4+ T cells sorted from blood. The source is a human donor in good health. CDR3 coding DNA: TGCAGCGTTGGGAGGGGGAGAGAGCAGTACTTC. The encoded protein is CSVGRGREQYF.